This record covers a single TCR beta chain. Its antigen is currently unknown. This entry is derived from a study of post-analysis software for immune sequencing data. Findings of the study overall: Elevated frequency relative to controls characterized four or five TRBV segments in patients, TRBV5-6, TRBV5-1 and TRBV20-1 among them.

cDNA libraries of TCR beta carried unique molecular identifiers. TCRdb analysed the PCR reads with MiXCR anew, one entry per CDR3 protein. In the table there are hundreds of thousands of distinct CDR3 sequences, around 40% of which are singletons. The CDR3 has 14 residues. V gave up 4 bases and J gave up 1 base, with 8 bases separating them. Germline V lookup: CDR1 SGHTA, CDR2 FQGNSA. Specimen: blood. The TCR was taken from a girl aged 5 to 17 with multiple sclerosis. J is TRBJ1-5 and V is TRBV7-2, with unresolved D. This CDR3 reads CASSYPGSNQPQHF. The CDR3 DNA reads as TGTGCCAGCAGCTACCCGGGGAGCAATCAGCCCCAGCATTTT.